The entry below gives a single T cell receptor (beta chain) sequence along with its context. This sample is part of a study of T-cell memory formation after mild COVID-19. Whole-study context: There were largely donor-specific TCR clusters.

TCRdb re-derived calls from the 5' RACE reads in MiXCR, one entry per CDR3 protein. The profile shows 550,000 to 600,000 distinct CDR3 sequences, roughly 17% of them singletons. V was shortened by 0 bases and J by 5 bases, with 16 bases between the two germline ends. The CDR3 extends over 15 amino acids. Germline assignment: CDR1 DFQATT and CDR2 SNEGSKA (reference sequence). Sequenced material: PBMCs or a T cell subset sorted from them (not recorded which). The clonotype comes from an adult woman who had mild COVID-19 (a few samples of this study predate the infection). Cell type and time point are not known. The chain combines TRBV20-1 with TRBJ1-1, with D possibly matching TRBD1 (6 bases). The CDR3 protein is CSAREGGQRRTEAFF. In DNA, the CDR3 is TGCAGTGCTAGAGAGGGGGGGCAGCGGCGGACTGAAGCTTTCTTT.